Listed here are 13 T cell receptor beta chains from one sample, sequenced in a study of blood T cell repertoires in COVID-19. Libraries were prepared by immunoSEQ multiplex PCR; TCRdb keeps only in-frame clonotypes and omits some of them. The data hold 70,000 to 80,000 clones, with around 85% observed a single time. The sequenced sample was peripheral blood. Every receptor here comes from a human donor in a cohort sampled during active COVID-19.

The V and J genes are TRBV7-3 and TRBJ1-2; 7 bases match TRBD1. The CDR3 runs to 14 residues. The junction had 7 bases not matched to a gene; V was cut back by 5 bases and J by 4 bases. The germline CDR1 and CDR2 sequences are SGHTA and FQGTGA. The CDR3, as DNA: TGTGCCAGCAGCCCCCAGGGGGGCCCCTATGGCTACACCTTC. Amino acid sequence: CASSPQGGPYGYTF.

The chain employs TRBV7-7 and TRBJ2-2; the D is unclear. The CDR3 consists of 12 residues. Germline-derived CDR1 and CDR2 are SSHAT and FNYEAQ (reference sequence). Trimming took 5 bases from V and 6 from J, leaving 7 bases between them. CDR3 bases: TGTGCCAGCAGCCCCTTCTCCGGGGAGCTGTTTTTT. This codes for CASSPFSGELFF.

This clone was recorded only once. The chain has TRBV30 and TRBJ1-5, with D uncertain. The CDR3 extends over 15 amino acids. With 0 bases removed from V and 5 bases from J, the gap between germline ends came to 14 bases. Per germline, CDR1 GTSNPN and CDR2 SVGIG (reference sequence). Written as DNA, the CDR3 is TGTGCCTGGAGTGTCTCCGGGTCATCCGATCAGCCCCAGCATTTT. It translates to CAWSVSGSSDQPQHF.

The CDR3 DNA reads TGTGCCAGCAGCGAACAGGGTGGATATGGAAACACCATATATTTT. It encodes CASSEQGGYGNTIYF. This chain connects TRBV6-2 or TRBV6-3 to TRBJ1-3, with a tentative D call TRBD1 (6 bases). The CDR3 length is 15 residues. Germline V lookup: CDR1 MNHEY, CDR2 SVGEGT. V lost 6 bases, J lost 3 bases, and 15 bases lay in between.

The chain joins TRBV30 to TRBJ1-1; D unresolved. Trimming removed 3 bases at V and 4 bases at J, with 12 bases between. CDR3 length equals 13 residues. Germline CDR1 reads GTSNPN; CDR2 reads SVGIG (reference sequence). CDR3 sequence: CAWSLLGGTEAFF. The DNA of the CDR3 is TGTGCCTGGAGCCTCCTGGGAGGCACTGAAGCTTTCTTT.

V gene TRBV28 combines with J gene TRBJ1-2; D uncertain. Per the germline V gene, CDR1 is MDHEN and CDR2 is SYDVKM. This CDR3 spans 15 amino acids. V gave up 4 bases and J gave up 6 bases, with 18 bases separating them. CDR3 nucleotide sequence: TGTGCCAGCAGTTCTCCCCTCGGCGGGAACCATGGCTACACCTTC. It yields the protein CASSSPLGGNHGYTF.

This chain links TRBV2 with TRBJ2-2, with 8 bases matching TRBD1. Germline CDR1 reads SNHLY; CDR2 reads FYNNEI. The V segment lost 0 bases and the J segment 4 bases; nucleotides outside the gene matches: 4. This CDR3 spans 16 amino acids. Here the CDR3 reads CASSEALTGGTGELFF. CDR3 nucleotides: TGTGCCAGCAGTGAAGCGCTTACAGGGGGCACCGGGGAGCTGTTTTTT. The variable domain in full, completed from reference TRBV2 and TRBJ2-2, reads EPEVTQTPSHQVTQMGQEVILRCVPISNHLYFYWYRQILGQKVEFLVSFYNNEISEKSEIFDDQFSVERPDGSNFTLKIRSTKLEDSAMYFCASSEALTGGTGELFFGEGSRLTVL.

The genes are TRBV10-3 and TRBJ2-7; TRBD1 agrees at 8 bases. V lost 6 bases and J lost 0; bases outside the gene matches: 4. The CDR3 is 14 residues long. Germline CDR1 and CDR2: ENHRY and SYGVKD. In DNA form, the CDR3 reads TGTGCCATCAGCACAACAGGGGGCTCCTACGAGCAGTACTTC. It translates to CAISTTGGSYEQYF.

The gene calls are TRBV6-4 and TRBJ1-4; the match to TRBD1 covers 11 bases. Germline CDR1 and CDR2: MRHNA and SNTAGT. The CDR3 has 14 amino acids. V was pared by 7 bases and J by 7 bases, with 5 bases of the junction left unmatched. CDR3 sequence reads: CASMPGQGGEKLFF. CDR3 sequence (DNA): TGTGCCAGCATGCCGGGACAGGGGGGTGAAAAACTGTTTTTT.

This clone appeared once. V and J are TRBV18 and TRBJ1-2; no firm D call. V lost 0 bases, J lost 5 bases, and 10 bases lay in between. CDR3 length: 14 amino acids. Germline V gives CDR1 KGHSH, CDR2 LQKENI. The DNA for the CDR3 is TGTGCCAGCTCACCACCGGCAGAATTTTATGGCTACACCTTC. Its protein product is CASSPPAEFYGYTF. Variable domain in full (rest from reference TRBV18 and TRBJ1-2): NAGVMQNPRHLVRRRGQEARLRCSPMKGHSHVYWYRQLPEEGLKFMVYLQKENIIDESGMPKERFSAEFPKEGPSILRIQQVVRGDSAAYFCASSPPAEFYGYTFGSGTRLTVV.

The chain joins TRBV11-2 to TRBJ2-5; D unresolved. Trimming removed 4 bases from V and 4 bases from J, with 10 bases in between. The length of the CDR3 is 13 residues. CDR1 and CDR2 from the germline V gene are SGHAT and FQNNGV. CDR3 DNA: TGTGCCAGCAGCTCAGGTTTGCGAGAGACCCAGTACTTC. Residues: CASSSGLRETQYF.

J is TRBJ2-5 and V is TRBV11-2, with a weak D call TRBD2 (5 bases). Germline V gives CDR1 SGHAT, CDR2 FQNNGV. V was trimmed by 4 bases and J by 5 bases, leaving 11 bases between them. The CDR3 runs to 13 residues. The CDR3 region is CASSYLAGETQYF. CDR3 sequence (DNA): TGTGCCAGCAGCTATCTAGCTGGGGAGACCCAGTACTTC.

V and J are TRBV30 and TRBJ2-2; D is uncertain. CDR1 is GTSNPN and CDR2 is SVGIG in the germline V gene (reference sequence). The CDR3 has 13 amino acids. V gave up 0 bases and J gave up 8 bases, with 10 bases separating them. CDR3 amino acids: CAWSVTFTGELFF. As DNA, the CDR3 is TGTGCCTGGAGTGTCACGTTTACAGGGGAGCTGTTTTTT.